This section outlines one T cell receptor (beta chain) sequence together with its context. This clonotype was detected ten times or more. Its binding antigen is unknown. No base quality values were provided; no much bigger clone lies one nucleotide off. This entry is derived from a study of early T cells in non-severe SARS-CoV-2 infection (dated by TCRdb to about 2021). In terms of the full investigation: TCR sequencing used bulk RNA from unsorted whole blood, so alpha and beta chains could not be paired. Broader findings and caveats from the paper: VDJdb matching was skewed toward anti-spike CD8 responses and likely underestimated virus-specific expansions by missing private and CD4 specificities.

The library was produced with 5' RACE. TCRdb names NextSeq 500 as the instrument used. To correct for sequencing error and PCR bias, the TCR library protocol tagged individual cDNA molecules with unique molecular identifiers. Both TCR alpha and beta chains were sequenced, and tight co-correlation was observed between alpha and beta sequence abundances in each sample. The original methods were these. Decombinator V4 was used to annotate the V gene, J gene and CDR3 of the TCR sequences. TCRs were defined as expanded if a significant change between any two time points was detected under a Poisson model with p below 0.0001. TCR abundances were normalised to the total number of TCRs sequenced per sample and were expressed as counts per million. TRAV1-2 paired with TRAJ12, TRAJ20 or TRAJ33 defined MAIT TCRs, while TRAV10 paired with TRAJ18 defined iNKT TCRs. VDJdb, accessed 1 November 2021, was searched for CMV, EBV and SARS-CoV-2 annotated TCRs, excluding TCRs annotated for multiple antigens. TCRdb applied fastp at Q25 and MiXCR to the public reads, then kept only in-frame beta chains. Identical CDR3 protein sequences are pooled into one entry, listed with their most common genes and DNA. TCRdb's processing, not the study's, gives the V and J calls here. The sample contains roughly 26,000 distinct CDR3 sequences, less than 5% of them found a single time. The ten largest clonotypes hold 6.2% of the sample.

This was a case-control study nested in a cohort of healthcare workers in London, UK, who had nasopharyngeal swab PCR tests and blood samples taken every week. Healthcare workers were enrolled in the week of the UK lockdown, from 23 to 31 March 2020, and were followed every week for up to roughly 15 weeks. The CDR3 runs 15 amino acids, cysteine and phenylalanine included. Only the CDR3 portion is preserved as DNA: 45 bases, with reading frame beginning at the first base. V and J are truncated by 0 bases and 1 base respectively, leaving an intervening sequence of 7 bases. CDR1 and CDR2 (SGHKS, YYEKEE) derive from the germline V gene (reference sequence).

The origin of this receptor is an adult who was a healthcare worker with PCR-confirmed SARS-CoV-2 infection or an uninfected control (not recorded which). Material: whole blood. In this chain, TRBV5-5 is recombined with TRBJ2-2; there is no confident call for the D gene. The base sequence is TGTGCCAGCAGCTTGGAAGGGTGGAACACCGGGGAGCTGTTTTTT. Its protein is CASSLEGWNTGELFF.